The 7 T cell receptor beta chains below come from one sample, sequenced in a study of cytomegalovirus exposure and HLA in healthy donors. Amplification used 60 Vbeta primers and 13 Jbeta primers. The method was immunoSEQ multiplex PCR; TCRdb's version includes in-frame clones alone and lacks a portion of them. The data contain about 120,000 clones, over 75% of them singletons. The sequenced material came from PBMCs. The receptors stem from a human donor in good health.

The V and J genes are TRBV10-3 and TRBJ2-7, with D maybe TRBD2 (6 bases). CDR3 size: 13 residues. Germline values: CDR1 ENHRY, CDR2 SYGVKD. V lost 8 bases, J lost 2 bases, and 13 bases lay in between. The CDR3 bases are TGTGCCATCGGGCGTGGGGGGACCTACGAGCAGTACTTC. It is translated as CAIGRGGTYEQYF.

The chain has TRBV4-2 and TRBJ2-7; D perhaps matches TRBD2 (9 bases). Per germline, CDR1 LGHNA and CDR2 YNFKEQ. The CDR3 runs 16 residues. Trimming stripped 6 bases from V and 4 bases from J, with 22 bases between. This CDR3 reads CASRQGDSGRGYEQYF. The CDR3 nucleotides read TGTGCCAGCAGACAGGGGGATAGCGGGAGAGGGTACGAGCAGTACTTC.

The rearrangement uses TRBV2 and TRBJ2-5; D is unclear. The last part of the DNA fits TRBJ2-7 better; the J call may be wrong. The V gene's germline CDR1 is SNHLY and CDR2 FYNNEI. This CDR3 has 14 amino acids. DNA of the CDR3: TGTGCCAGCAAAAAGCAGGTACTCTCCTACGAGCAGTACTTC. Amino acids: CASKKQVLSYEQYF.

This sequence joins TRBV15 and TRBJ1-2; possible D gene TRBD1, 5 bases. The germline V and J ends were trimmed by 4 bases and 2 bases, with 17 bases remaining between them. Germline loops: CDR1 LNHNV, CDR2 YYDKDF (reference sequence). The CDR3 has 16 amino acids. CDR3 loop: CATSIGRGWGNYGYTF. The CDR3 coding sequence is TGTGCCACCAGCATAGGGAGGGGATGGGGGAACTATGGCTACACCTTC.

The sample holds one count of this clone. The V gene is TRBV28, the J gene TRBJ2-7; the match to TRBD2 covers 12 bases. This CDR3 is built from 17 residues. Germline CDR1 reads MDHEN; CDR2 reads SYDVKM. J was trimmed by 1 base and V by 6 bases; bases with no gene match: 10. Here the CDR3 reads CASSQSAGTSGSYEQYF. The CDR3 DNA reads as TGTGCCAGCAGCCAATCAGCCGGGACTAGCGGGTCCTACGAGCAGTACTTC.

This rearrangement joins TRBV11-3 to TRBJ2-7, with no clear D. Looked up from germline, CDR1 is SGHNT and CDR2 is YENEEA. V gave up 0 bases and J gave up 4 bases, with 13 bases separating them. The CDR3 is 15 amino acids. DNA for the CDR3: TGTGCCAGCAGCTTAGATCCCTCCCCCTCTTACGAGCAGTACTTC. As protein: CASSLDPSPSYEQYF.

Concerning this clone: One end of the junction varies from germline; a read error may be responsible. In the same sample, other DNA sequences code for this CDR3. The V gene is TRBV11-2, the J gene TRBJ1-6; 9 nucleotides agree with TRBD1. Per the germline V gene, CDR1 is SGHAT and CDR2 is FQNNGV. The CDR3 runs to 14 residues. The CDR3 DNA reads TGTGCCAGCAGCTACGGGACAGGGTATTCACCCCTTCACTTT. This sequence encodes CASSYGTGYSPLHF.